The clone carrying this T cell receptor beta chain was counted only a few times. Its specificity is unknown. This sample is drawn from a study of read filtering for tumor transcriptome and immune sequencing. The overall study: Patients were some 16 male and 11 to 15 female, mean age roughly 68 years, range about 47 to 85.

Whole-study results and caveats: The sorted CD138-negative fraction was a mixed bone marrow immune population, not purified T cells.

The germline V and J ends were trimmed by 2 bases and 4 bases, with 14 bases remaining between them. The CDR3 length is 15 residues. The V gene's germline CDR1 is MNHEY and CDR2 SVGEGT. Molecular barcoded adaptors covering alpha/delta and beta/gamma chains were used on roughly 400 ng RNA. One entry per CDR3 protein results from TCRdb running MiXCR on the reads. Of roughly 130,000 distinct CDR3 sequences listed, 10% to 15% are singletons. The chain joins TRBV6-2 or TRBV6-3 to TRBJ2-5; possibly TRBD2 for D (5 bases). Sample: a population of CD138-negative cells sorted from bone marrow. The source is a donor at least 40 years old with multiple myeloma. DNA of the CDR3: TGTGCCAGCAGTTACCTCCAGAGCGGAACAGAGACCCAGTACTTC. Encoded protein: CASSYLQSGTETQYF.